The 5 T cell receptor beta chains below all came from one sample that was sequenced in a study of cytomegalovirus exposure and HLA in healthy donors. The study ran its PCR with 60 Vbeta and 13 Jbeta primers. Clones were sequenced by immunoSEQ multiplex PCR, and TCRdb holds only the in-frame ones, with some missing. The sample includes 90,000 to 120,000 clones, less than 75% of them seen just once. Material for sequencing was PBMCs. The receptors were gathered from a man between 35 and 55 years old in good health and CMV-seropositive.

This clone was seen only a few times. The V call is TRBV7-8, the J call TRBJ2-2; D ambiguous. V dropped 1 base and J dropped 5 bases, with 8 bases sitting between them. CDR3 length equals 14 residues. CDR1 is SGHVS and CDR2 is FQNEAQ in the germline V gene. CDR3 in amino acids: CASSLVLPTGELFF. The CDR3 nucleotides read TGTGCCAGCAGCTTAGTACTCCCTACCGGGGAGCTGTTTTTT.

This rearrangement joins TRBV7-8 to TRBJ2-1; tentatively, D is TRBD2 (6 bases). V was shortened by 1 base and J by 8 bases, with 6 bases between the two germline ends. CDR1 is SGHVS and CDR2 is FQNEAQ in the germline V gene. The CDR3 spans 12 residues. CDR3 residues: CASSLGGDEQFF. DNA for the CDR3: TGTGCCAGCAGCTTAGGGGGGGATGAGCAGTTCTTC.

CDR3 protein: CASSFQYQETQYF. The CDR3 nucleotides are TGTGCCAGCAGCTTTCAGTACCAAGAGACCCAGTACTTC. The V gene is TRBV5-8, the J gene TRBJ2-5; D unresolved. This CDR3 is 13 amino acids long. Germline CDR1 is SGHTS and CDR2 is YDEGEE. The V end lost 2 bases, the J end lost 0 bases, and 5 bases lay between the germline ends. Looking up the rest from reference TRBV5-8 and TRBJ2-5 gives the full variable domain: EAGVTQSPTHLIKTRGQQATLRCSPISGHTSVYWYQQALGLGLQFLLWYDEGEERNRGNFPPRFSGRQFPNYSSELNVNALELEDSALYLCASSFQYQETQYFGPGTRLLVL.

V gene TRBV7-3 combines with J gene TRBJ1-1; D is possibly TRBD1 (6 bases). V lost 5 bases and J lost 4, with 17 bases in between. There are 15 residues in the CDR3. Germline lookup yields CDR1 SGHTA and CDR2 FQGTGA. The CDR3 reads CASSPSVGAGTEAFF. In nucleotides, the CDR3 is TGTGCCAGCAGCCCCTCTGTGGGGGCCGGCACTGAAGCTTTCTTT.

The rearrangement uses TRBV5-1 and TRBJ2-3; 8 bases map to TRBD1. This CDR3 has 20 residues. With 4 bases clipped from V and 2 bases from J, the junction kept 21 bases outside the gene matches. The germline V gene has CDR1 SGHRS and CDR2 YFSETQ. The CDR3 sequence is CASSRTTGTGPGHSTDTQYF. The CDR3 nucleotides are TGCGCCAGCAGCCGTACCACCGGGACAGGACCCGGTCATTCCACAGATACGCAGTATTTT.